The rows below give T cell receptor beta chains drawn from one sample of a study of cytomegalovirus exposure and HLA in healthy donors. The protocol was immunoSEQ multiplex PCR, while the TCRdb copy is restricted to in-frame clones and leaves out a portion. The sample consists of under 150,000 clones, 76% of them appearing once. Sequencing was performed on PBMCs. The receptors derive from a man between 18 and 29 years old in good health and CMV-seronegative. Each CDR3 is given with its conserved first and last residue. The D gene is left open where the match is weak. Expanded clones get a size class; other rows say once, few or many, or leave the size out.

>TRBD1|TRBV10-1|TRBJ2-7|few
TGCGCCAGCAGTGAGTCCCCGGACAGGGCCTACGAGCAGTACTTC
CASSESPDRAYEQYF
>TRBD1|TRBV4-2|TRBJ1-5|few
TGTGCCAGCAGCCAAATACAGGGGGCGGGGAGCAATCAGCCCCAGCATTTT
CASSQIQGAGSNQPQHF
>NA|TRBV9|TRBJ2-7|NA
TGTGCCAGCAGCTCCCGACCCCTAGCGCCCGAGCAGTACTTC
CASSSRPLAPEQYF
>NA|TRBV29-1|TRBJ2-7|few
TGCAGCGCCCAGGGTGGGGGCCGGAACGAGCAGTACTTC
CSAQGGGRNEQYF
>TRBD2|TRBV18|TRBJ2-1|NA
TGTGCCCGCTCACCACCGGGACTAGCGGGAGGGGGCTACAATGAGCAGTTCTTC
CARSPPGLAGGGYNEQFF
>NA|TRBV10-1|TRBJ1-2|few
TGCGCCAGCAGCGCGACACTCAACTATGGCTACACCTTC
CASSATLNYGYTF
>TRBD1|TRBV30|TRBJ1-2|NA
TGTGCCTGGCGCCGGGACAGGGGGCTGTCTAACTATGGCTACACCTTC
CAWRRDRGLSNYGYTF
>TRBD2|TRBV2|TRBJ2-3|NA
TGTGCCAGCAGTGACCGGGGGGGATCCAGCACAGATACGCAGTATTTT
CASSDRGGSSTDTQYF
>NA|TRBV5-1|TRBJ2-5|NA
TGCGCCAGCAGGGCAGGGCGTTTAGGAGAGACCCAGTACTTC
CASRAGRLGETQYF
>NA|TRBV18|TRBJ1-2|once
TGTGCCAGCTCACCCTCCTCAGGGTCAAATGGCTACACCTTC
CASSPSSGSNGYTF
>NA|TRBV28|TRBJ1-2|NA
TGTGCCAGCAGGTCAGCTAACTATGGCTACACCTTC
CASRSANYGYTF
>NA|TRBV27|TRBJ1-1|NA
TGTGCCAGCAGTTCCTTAAGGAGGGGGGGGAACACTGAAGCTTTCTTT
CASSSLRRGGNTEAFF
>TRBD1|TRBV27|TRBJ1-1|NA
TGTGCCAGCAGTCTACAGGGGGCTTACACTGAAGCTTTCTTT
CASSLQGAYTEAFF